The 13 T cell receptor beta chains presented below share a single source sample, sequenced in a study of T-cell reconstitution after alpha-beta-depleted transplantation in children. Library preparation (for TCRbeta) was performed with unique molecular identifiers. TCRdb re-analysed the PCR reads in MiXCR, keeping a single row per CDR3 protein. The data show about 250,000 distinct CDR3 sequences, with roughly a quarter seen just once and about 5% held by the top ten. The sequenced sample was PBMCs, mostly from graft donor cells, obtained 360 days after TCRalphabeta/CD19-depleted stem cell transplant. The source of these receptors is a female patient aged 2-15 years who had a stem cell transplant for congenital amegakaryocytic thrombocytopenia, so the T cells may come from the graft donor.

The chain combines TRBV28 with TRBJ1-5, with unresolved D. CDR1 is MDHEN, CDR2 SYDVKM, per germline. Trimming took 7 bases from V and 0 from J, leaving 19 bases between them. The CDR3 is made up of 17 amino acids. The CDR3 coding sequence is TGTGCCAGCAATATAAACTACAGACTTTATAGCAATCAGCCCCAGCATTTT. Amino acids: CASNINYRLYSNQPQHF.

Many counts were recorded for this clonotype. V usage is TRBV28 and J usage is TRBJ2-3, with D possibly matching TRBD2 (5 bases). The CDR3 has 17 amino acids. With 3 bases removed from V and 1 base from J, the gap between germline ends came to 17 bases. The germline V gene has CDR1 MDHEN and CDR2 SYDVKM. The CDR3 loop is CASSFPRGLAGTDTQYF. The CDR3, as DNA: TGTGCCAGCAGTTTCCCGCGTGGGCTAGCCGGCACAGATACGCAGTATTTT.

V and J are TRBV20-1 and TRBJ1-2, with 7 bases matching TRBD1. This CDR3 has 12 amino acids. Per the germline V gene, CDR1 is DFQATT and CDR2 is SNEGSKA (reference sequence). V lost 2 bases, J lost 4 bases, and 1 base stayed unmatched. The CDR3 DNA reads TGCAGTGCTAGAACAGGGGTCTATGGCTACACCTTC. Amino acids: CSARTGVYGYTF.

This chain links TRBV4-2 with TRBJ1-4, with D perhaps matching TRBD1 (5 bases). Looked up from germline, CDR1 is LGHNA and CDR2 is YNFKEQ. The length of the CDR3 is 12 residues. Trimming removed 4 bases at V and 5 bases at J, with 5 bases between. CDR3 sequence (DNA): TGTGCCAGCAGCCCAGGGAATGAAAAACTGTTTTTT. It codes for CASSPGNEKLFF.

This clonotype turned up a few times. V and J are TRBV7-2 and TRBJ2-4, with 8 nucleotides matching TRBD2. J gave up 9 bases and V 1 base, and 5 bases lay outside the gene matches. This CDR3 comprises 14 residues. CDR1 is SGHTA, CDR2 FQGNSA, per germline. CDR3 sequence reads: CASSLGSGRIIQYF. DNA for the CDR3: TGTGCCAGCAGCTTAGGGAGCGGGAGAATCATTCAGTACTTC.

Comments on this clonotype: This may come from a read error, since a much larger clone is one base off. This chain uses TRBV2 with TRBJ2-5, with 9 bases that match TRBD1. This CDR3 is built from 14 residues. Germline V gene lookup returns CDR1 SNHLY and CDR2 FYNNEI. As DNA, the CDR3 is TGTGCCAGCATCCTGGGGACAGGGCAAGAGACCAAGTACTTC. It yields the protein CASILGTGQETKYF.

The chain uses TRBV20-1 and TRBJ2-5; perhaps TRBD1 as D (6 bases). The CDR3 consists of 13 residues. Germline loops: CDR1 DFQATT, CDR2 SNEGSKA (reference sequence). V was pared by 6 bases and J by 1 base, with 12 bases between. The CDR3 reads CSAQYRVQETQYF. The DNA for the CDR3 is TGCAGTGCCCAATACAGGGTCCAAGAGACCCAGTACTTC.

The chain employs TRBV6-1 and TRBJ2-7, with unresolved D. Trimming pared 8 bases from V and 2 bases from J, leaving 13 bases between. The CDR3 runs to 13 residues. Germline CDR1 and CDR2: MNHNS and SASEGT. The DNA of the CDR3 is TGTGCCAGCCCGACCGAGGAAGCCTACGAGCAGTACTTC. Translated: CASPTEEAYEQYF.

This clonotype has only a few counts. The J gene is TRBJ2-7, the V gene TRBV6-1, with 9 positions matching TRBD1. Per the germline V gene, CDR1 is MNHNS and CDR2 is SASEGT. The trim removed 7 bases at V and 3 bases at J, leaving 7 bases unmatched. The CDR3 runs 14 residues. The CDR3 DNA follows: TGTGCCAGCAAAGGGACAGGGATCAGCTACGAGCAGTACTTC. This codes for CASKGTGISYEQYF.

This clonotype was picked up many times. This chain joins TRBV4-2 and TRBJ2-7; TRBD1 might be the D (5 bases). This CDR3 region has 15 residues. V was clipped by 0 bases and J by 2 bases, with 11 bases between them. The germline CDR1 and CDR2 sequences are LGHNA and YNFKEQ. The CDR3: CASSQEARATYEQYF. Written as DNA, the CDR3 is TGTGCCAGCAGCCAAGAGGCCAGGGCAACCTACGAGCAGTACTTC.

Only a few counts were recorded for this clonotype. For the CDR3, the DNA is TGTGCCACCATCTTCGGGGGGGGAACCCCCTACGAGCAGTACTTC. Amino acids: CATIFGGGTPYEQYF. The rearrangement links TRBV24-1 to TRBJ2-7; 8 bases agree with TRBD2. CDR1 KGHDR and CDR2 SFDVKD come from the germline V gene. The V and J ends lost 8 bases and 2 bases, in that order; junction bases with no gene match: 10. The CDR3 runs 15 residues.

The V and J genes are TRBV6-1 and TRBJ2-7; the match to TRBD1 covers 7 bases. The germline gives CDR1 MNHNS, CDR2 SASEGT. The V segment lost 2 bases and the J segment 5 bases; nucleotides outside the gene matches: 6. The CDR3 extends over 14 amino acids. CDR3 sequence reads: CASSERRGTDEQYF. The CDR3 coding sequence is TGTGCCAGCAGTGAAAGGCGTGGGACAGACGAGCAGTACTTC.

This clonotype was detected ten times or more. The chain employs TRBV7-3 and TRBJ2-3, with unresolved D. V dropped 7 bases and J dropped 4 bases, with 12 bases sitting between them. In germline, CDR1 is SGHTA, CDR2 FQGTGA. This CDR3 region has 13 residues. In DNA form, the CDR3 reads TGTGCCAGCAAGCCCTACGGTTCAGATACGCAGTATTTT. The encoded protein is CASKPYGSDTQYF.